The sequence of this TCR beta chain was determined in a study of cytomegalovirus exposure and HLA in healthy donors. Overall study results and limits: The study had only CMV serostatus as immune exposure information.

In the case of this clone: Its antigen remains unknown.

V shed 4 bases and J shed 3 bases, with 20 bases lying between them. CDR1 and CDR2 (germline): SGHRS, YFSETQ. This CDR3 region has 16 residues. Both 60 Vbeta primers and 13 Jbeta primers went into the PCR. This table comes from immunoSEQ multiplex PCR, and its TCRdb copy is limited to in-frame clones, with some not included. Here the sample spans about 180,000 clones, 70% to 80% being singletons. Sequenced sample: PBMCs. The receptor was derived from a man younger than 35 in good health and CMV-seronegative. This sequence joins TRBV5-1 and TRBJ2-7, with TRBD2 as a possible D gene (6 bases). The DNA of the CDR3 is TGCGCCAGCAGCATGGACCGGGGGACCGCTAACTACGAGCAGTACTTC. Protein sequence: CASSMDRGTANYEQYF.